This TCR beta chain stems from a study of blood T cell repertoires in COVID-19. Study context: There were acute and convalescent COVID-19 samples, and they came from the United States, Italy and Spain. The cDNA or gDNA used as material had been derived from T cells, B-cell-depleted T cells, or PBMCs.

Per the original methods: Reference gene primers were amplified, and this amplification served to estimate nucleated cell counts. The protocol was immunoSEQ multiplex PCR, while the TCRdb copy is restricted to in-frame clones and leaves out a portion. For V, J and clone size, that table is used; D and trimming come from the DNA. The sample gives some 200,000 clones, roughly 80% of which show up once; 3% is in the top ten. This CDR3 is built from 12 residues. Germline lookup yields CDR1 GTSNPN and CDR2 SVGIG (reference sequence). With 2 bases removed from V and 4 bases from J, the gap between germline ends came to 5 bases.

This chain uses TRBV30 with TRBJ1-4; D is ambiguous. The source material was peripheral blood. The clonotype originates from a young woman who had recovered from COVID-19. The CDR3: CAWSPHNEKLFF. The CDR3, as DNA: TGTGCCTGGAGTCCCCATAATGAAAAACTGTTTTTT. The full variable domain, its missing parts supplied by reference TRBV30 and TRBJ1-4, is SQTIHQWPATLVQPVGSPLSLECTVEGTSNPNLYWYRQAAGRGLQLLFYSVGIGQISSEVPQNLSASRPQDRQFILSSKKLLLSDSGFYLCAWSPHNEKLFFGSGTQLSVL.